The next 15 T cell receptor beta chains were all read from a single sample in a study of OX40 agonist ivuxolimab in advanced cancers. TCRdb's table, derived via immunoSEQ multiplex PCR, lists solely in-frame clones and lacks some. This table has roughly 70,000 clones, 80% to 85% appearing once. This sample comprised CD4+ or CD8+ T cells sorted from blood, obtained in a trial of the OX40 agonist ivuxolimab. Receptor source: an adult with an advanced solid tumor such as melanoma, head and neck, liver or kidney cancer.

This chain uses TRBV2 with TRBJ2-5; D unclear. The CDR3 is 13 residues long. In germline, CDR1 is SNHLY, CDR2 FYNNEI. The V and J ends lost 5 bases and 2 bases respectively, with 9 bases between them. CDR3 in DNA: TGTGCCAGCAGTCCAAGCAGGCAAGAGACCCAGTACTTC. It is translated as CASSPSRQETQYF.

This sequence joins TRBV18 and TRBJ2-2, with no clear D. This CDR3 spans 16 amino acids. Deletions cut 2 bases from V and 0 bases from J, with 10 bases between. CDR1 and CDR2 (germline): KGHSH, LQKENI. DNA for the CDR3: TGTGCCAGCTCACCAAATGCCCCAGCGAACACCGGGGAGCTGTTTTTT. Residues: CASSPNAPANTGELFF. Variable domain in full (rest from reference TRBV18 and TRBJ2-2): NAGVMQNPRHLVRRRGQEARLRCSPMKGHSHVYWYRQLPEEGLKFMVYLQKENIIDESGMPKERFSAEFPKEGPSILRIQQVVRGDSAAYFCASSPNAPANTGELFFGEGSRLTVL.

V is TRBV19 and J is TRBJ2-5; D remains unclear. CDR1 is LNHDA, CDR2 SQIVND, per germline (reference sequence). Trimming took 1 base from V and 2 from J, leaving 8 bases between them. The CDR3 spans 14 residues. The CDR3 nucleotides read TGTGCCAGTAGTATAGTCGGCAGACAAGAGACCCAGTACTTC. It encodes CASSIVGRQETQYF.

This chain connects TRBV7-9 to TRBJ1-5; D ambiguous. Germline CDR1 SEHNR, CDR2 FQNEAQ (reference sequence). The V end was cut by 5 bases, the J end by 4 bases, with 6 bases between. This CDR3 is 12 amino acids long. The CDR3 DNA follows: TGTGCCAGCAGCGCCTTAAATCAGCCCCAGCATTTT. Translating it yields CASSALNQPQHF.

CDR3: CASSSHLGADGNPDTQYF. As DNA, the CDR3 is TGCGCCAGCAGCTCTCACCTTGGGGCAGACGGGAACCCAGATACGCAGTATTTT. The chain carries TRBV5-1 and TRBJ2-3; D may correspond to TRBD1 or TRBD2 (5 bases each). The V gene's germline CDR1 is SGHRS and CDR2 YFSETQ. There are 18 residues in the CDR3. V lost 3 bases and J lost 4, with 24 bases in between.

The genes are TRBV5-6 and TRBJ1-4; 10 bases match TRBD1. V lost 5 bases to trimming and J lost 8 bases; unmatched junction nucleotides: 9. This CDR3 region has 15 residues. The germline V gene has CDR1 SGHDT and CDR2 YYEEEE. CDR3 sequence: CASSRPGQGREKLFF. For the CDR3, the DNA is TGTGCCAGCAGTCGGCCGGGACAGGGGAGAGAAAAACTGTTTTTT.

The chain is built from TRBV27 and TRBJ2-1; weak D call: TRBD2 (6 bases). The V gene's germline CDR1 is MNHEY and CDR2 SMNVEV (reference sequence). This CDR3 contains 13 residues. Trimming shortened V by 8 bases and J by 13 bases, and 21 bases separated the two germline ends. The CDR3 region has the DNA TGTGCCAGCGGACTACCCCCGGGACGAGCACAGTTCTTC. It is translated as CASGLPPGRAQFF.

The chain has TRBV9 and TRBJ2-2, with a weak D call TRBD1 (6 bases). V was clipped by 3 bases and J by 1 base, with 10 bases between them. The germline CDR1 and CDR2 sequences are SGDLS and YYNGEE. The CDR3 has 15 residues. This chain's CDR3 is CASSGTVQNTGELFF. CDR3 coding DNA: TGTGCCAGCAGCGGGACAGTCCAGAACACCGGGGAGCTGTTTTTT.

This clone was seen a few times. The chain is built from TRBV6-1 and TRBJ1-5; the D gene is possibly TRBD1 (5 bases). Germline V gives CDR1 MNHNS, CDR2 SASEGT. V shed 8 bases and J shed 5 bases, with 10 bases lying between them. The CDR3 contains 12 residues. The CDR3 DNA sequence: TGTGCCAGCTCTACAGGTTATCAGCCCCAGCATTTT. It codes for CASSTGYQPQHF.

J is TRBJ2-7 and V is TRBV14; 11 nucleotides agree with TRBD2. The CDR3 is 15 residues long. V lost 1 base to trimming and J lost 5 bases; unmatched junction nucleotides: 4. Germline V CDR1 and CDR2: SGHDN, FVKESK. The CDR3 loop is CASSQASGRFNEQYF. In nucleotides, the CDR3 is TGTGCCAGCAGCCAAGCTAGCGGGAGGTTCAACGAGCAGTACTTC.

The rearrangement links TRBV30 to TRBJ1-1; D unresolved. In germline, CDR1 is GTSNPN, CDR2 SVGIG (reference sequence). The CDR3 has 13 amino acids. With 3 bases removed from V and 6 bases from J, the gap between germline ends came to 14 bases. The CDR3 DNA reads as TGTGCCTGGAGCCCCCGGACGCGAGCTGAAGCTTTCTTT. Protein: CAWSPRTRAEAFF.

For this clone: Its ends do not fully match the called genes, so a read error is possible. The CDR3 DNA sequence: TGTGCCAGCAGCCTAGCAACCGGGACAGGGCGGGGTGGCTATGGCTACACCTTC. Translating gives CASSLATGTGRGGYGYTF. The chain has TRBV7-9 and TRBJ1-2, with 9 bases identical to TRBD1. This CDR3 region has 18 residues. Germline assignment: CDR1 SEHNR and CDR2 FQNEAQ (reference sequence).

The chain combines TRBV7-8 with TRBJ1-2; maybe TRBD1 (5 bases). CDR1 SGHVS and CDR2 FQNEAQ come from the germline V gene. The ends were cut back, 5 bases at V and 4 bases at J, with 14 bases in the middle. The CDR3 is made up of 14 amino acids. The CDR3 region is CASSPRGGFYGYTF. In DNA, the CDR3 is TGTGCCAGCAGCCCACGTGGGGGATTCTATGGCTACACCTTC. Full variable domain (rest looked up from reference TRBV7-8 and TRBJ1-2): GAGVSQSPRYKVAKRGQDVALRCDPISGHVSLFWYQQALGQGPEFLTYFQNEAQLDKSGLPSDRFFAERPEGSVSTLKIQRTQQEDSAVYLCASSPRGGFYGYTFGSGTRLTVV.

This chain uses TRBV20-1 with TRBJ1-1; D gene ambiguous. In germline, CDR1 is DFQATT, CDR2 SNEGSKA (reference sequence). This CDR3 contains 11 residues. Trimming cost V 6 bases and J 9 bases, with 14 bases left between them. Here the CDR3 DNA reads TGCAGTGCCCAGCACGGACCGAAAGCTTTCTTT. Protein sequence: CSAQHGPKAFF.

This chain links TRBV7-6 with TRBJ2-7; TRBD1 matches 12 bases. The germline CDR1 and CDR2 sequences are SGHVS and FNYEAQ. Unmatched junction bases numbered 11, after V lost 4 bases and J lost 7 bases. The CDR3 extends over 16 amino acids. CDR3: CASSSLGGQGAREQYF. In DNA form, the CDR3 reads TGTGCCAGCAGCTCACTGGGGGGACAGGGGGCAAGGGAGCAGTACTTC.